This T cell receptor beta chain emerged from a study of blood T cell repertoires in COVID-19. Using immunoSEQ multiplex PCR, the repertoire was profiled, and TCRdb retains in-frame clones only, with some absent. The sample includes 200,000 to 250,000 clones, around nine tenths of them seen just once. Self-reported history from a screening survey and questionnaire set each donor's cohort. Trimming shortened V by 3 bases and J by 2 bases, and 11 bases separated the two germline ends. From germline, CDR1 is MNHNS and CDR2 SASEGT. The CDR3 spans 15 residues. The source material was PBMCs or T cells enriched from blood (not recorded which). The genes are TRBV6-1 and TRBJ2-1, with unresolved D. The TCR sequence derives from a woman aged 50 to 60 with acute COVID-19. The CDR3, as DNA: TGTGCCAGCAGTGAGCTTACGGGTACCTACAATGAGCAGTTCTTC. Its translation: CASSELTGTYNEQFF.